This TCR beta chain is from a study of technical replicates of blood from several donors. Libraries were prepared by immunoSEQ multiplex PCR; TCRdb keeps only in-frame clonotypes and omits some of them. The sample holds about 70,000 clones; just under 97% are singletons and the top ten take approximately 0.2%. The CDR3 sequence is 15 residues long. Germline V gives CDR1 MGHRA, CDR2 YSYEKL. Trimming cost V 2 bases and J 2 bases; bases outside gene matches: 5. This sequence was found in a human donor in good health. What was sequenced was T cells isolated from PBMCs. The genes are TRBV4-1 and TRBJ2-7, with TRBD1 matching over 8 bases. DNA for the CDR3: TGCGCCAGCAGCCAACCAGGACAGGGAACCTACGAGCAGTACTTC. It specifies CASSQPGQGTYEQYF.